The 3 T cell receptor beta chains listed next were all sequenced from one sample in a study of cytomegalovirus exposure and HLA in healthy donors. PCR used 60 Vbeta primers and 13 Jbeta primers. The protocol was immunoSEQ multiplex PCR, while the TCRdb copy is restricted to in-frame clones and leaves out a portion. The top ten clones hold about 9.3% of a sample with around 97,000 clones, roughly three quarters of them seen once. Input material: PBMCs. These receptors all stem from a woman between 18 and 29 years old in good health and CMV-seropositive.

Only one count was recorded for this clone. This chain uses TRBV4-2 with TRBJ2-1; 13 bases match TRBD2. V lost 1 base, J lost 9 bases, and 6 bases stayed unmatched. The CDR3 totals 16 residues. Germline assignment: CDR1 LGHNA and CDR2 YNFKEQ. CDR3 sequence (DNA): TGTGCCAGCAGCCAAGGGACTAGCGGGAGTCTGCTTGAGCAGTTCTTC. It yields the protein CASSQGTSGSLLEQFF.

This sequence joins TRBV4-1 and TRBJ2-7, with 14 nucleotides matching TRBD2. CDR1 is MGHRA, CDR2 YSYEKL, per germline. The CDR3 sequence is 15 residues long. Germline trimming cut 3 bases from V and 4 bases from J; bases unmatched to any gene: 2. As DNA, the CDR3 is TGCGCCAGCAGCCAGAGACTAGCGGGGGGGTACGAGCAGTACTTC. Translation gives CASSQRLAGGYEQYF.

The chain joins TRBV9 to TRBJ1-1; D gene unclear. The CDR3 is 13 amino acids. From germline, CDR1 is SGDLS and CDR2 YYNGEE. Trimming shortened V by 4 bases and J by 5 bases, and 12 bases separated the two germline ends. The CDR3, as DNA: TGTGCCAGCAGCACCACCGGGGATACTGAAGCTTTCTTT. Translating gives CASSTTGDTEAFF.